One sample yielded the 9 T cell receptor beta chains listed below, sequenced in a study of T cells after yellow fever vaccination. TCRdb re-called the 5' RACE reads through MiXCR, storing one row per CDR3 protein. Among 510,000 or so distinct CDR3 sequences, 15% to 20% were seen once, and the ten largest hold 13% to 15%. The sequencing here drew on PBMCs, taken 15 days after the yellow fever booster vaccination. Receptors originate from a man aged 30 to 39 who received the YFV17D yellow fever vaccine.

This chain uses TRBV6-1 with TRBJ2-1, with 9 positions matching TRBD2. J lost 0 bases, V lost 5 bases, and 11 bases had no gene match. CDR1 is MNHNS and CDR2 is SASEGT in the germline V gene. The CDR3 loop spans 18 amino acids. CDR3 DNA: TGTGCCAGCAGTCAACTAGCGGGTATACTAAGCTCCTACAATGAGCAGTTCTTC. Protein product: CASSQLAGILSSYNEQFF.

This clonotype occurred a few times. The CDR3 DNA follows: TGCAGCGTTGGCCTTGGGGGGCGGCCCGGGGAGCTGTTTTTT. Protein: CSVGLGGRPGELFF. The chain joins TRBV29-1 to TRBJ2-2, with D perhaps TRBD1 or TRBD2 (6 bases each). V shed 4 bases and J shed 6 bases, with 15 bases lying between them. This CDR3 is 14 amino acids long. Germline V gives CDR1 SQVTM, CDR2 ANQGSEA.

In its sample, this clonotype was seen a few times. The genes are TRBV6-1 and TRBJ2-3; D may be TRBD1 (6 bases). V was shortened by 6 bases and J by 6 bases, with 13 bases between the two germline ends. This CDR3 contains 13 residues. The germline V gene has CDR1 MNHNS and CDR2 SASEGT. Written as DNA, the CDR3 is TGTGCCAGCAGAAAACAGGGTCCGGATACGCAGTATTTT. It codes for CASRKQGPDTQYF.

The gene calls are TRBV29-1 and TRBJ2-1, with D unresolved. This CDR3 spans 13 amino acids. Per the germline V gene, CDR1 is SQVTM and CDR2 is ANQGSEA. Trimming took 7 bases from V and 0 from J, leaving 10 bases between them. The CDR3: CSAPFSSYNEQFF. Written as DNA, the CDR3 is TGCAGCGCCCCGTTTAGCTCCTACAATGAGCAGTTCTTC.

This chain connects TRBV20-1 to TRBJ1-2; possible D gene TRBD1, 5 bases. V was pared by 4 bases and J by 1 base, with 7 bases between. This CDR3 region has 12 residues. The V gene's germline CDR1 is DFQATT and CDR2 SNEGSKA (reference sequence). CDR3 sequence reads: CSATDSNYGYTF. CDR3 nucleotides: TGCAGTGCTACCGACAGTAACTATGGCTACACCTTC.

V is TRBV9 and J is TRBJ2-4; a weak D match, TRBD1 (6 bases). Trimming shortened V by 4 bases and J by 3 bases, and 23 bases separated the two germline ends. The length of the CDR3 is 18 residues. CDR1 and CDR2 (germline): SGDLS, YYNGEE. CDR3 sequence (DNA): TGTGCCAGCAGCCCCGCGTCCGACAGGCAGTGGGGCAAAAACATTCAGTACTTC. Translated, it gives CASSPASDRQWGKNIQYF.

The CDR3 DNA is TGTGCCAGCAGCGGTCCCTCCCAAAATGAGCAGTTCTTC. Translation gives CASSGPSQNEQFF. The chain combines TRBV9 with TRBJ2-1; no clear D. The V end was cut by 3 bases, the J end by 7 bases, with 11 bases between. The CDR3 consists of 13 residues. CDR1 is SGDLS and CDR2 is YYNGEE in the germline V gene.

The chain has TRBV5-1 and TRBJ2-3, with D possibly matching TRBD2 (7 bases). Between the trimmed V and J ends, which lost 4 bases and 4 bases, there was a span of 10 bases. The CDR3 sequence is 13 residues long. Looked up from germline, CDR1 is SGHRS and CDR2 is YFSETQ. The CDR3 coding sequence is TGCGCCAGCAGCGCGGGGGCCTCAGATACGCAGTATTTT. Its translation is CASSAGASDTQYF.

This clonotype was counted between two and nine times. The chain's CDR3 is CASTHGQRWGYTF. The CDR3 DNA follows: TGTGCCAGCACTCACGGACAGAGATGGGGCTACACCTTC. The chain combines TRBV21-1 with TRBJ1-2; TRBD1, the table's D call, lacks a check against the DNA. TRBV21-1 is deemed a pseudogene. This CDR3 contains 13 residues.